The T cell receptor beta chain described here comes from a study of blood T cell repertoires in COVID-19. Germline assignment: CDR1 SGDLS and CDR2 YYNGEE. V was clipped by 6 bases and J by 7 bases; unmatched bases: 13. CDR3 length: 16 amino acids. Generated by immunoSEQ multiplex PCR, the TCRdb table keeps only in-frame clones and is missing some. Of approximately 160,000 clones listed, about 81% are singletons. The rearrangement joins TRBV9 to TRBJ2-1; TRBD2 aligns across 10 bases. The clonotype comes from a man aged 55 to 70 with active or convalescent COVID-19. Sequencing used peripheral blood. CDR3 amino acids: CASTLGVAGGQNEQFF. DNA for the CDR3: TGTGCCAGCACCCTGGGGGTAGCGGGAGGTCAAAATGAGCAGTTCTTC.